Following are 23 T cell receptor beta chains from one sample sequenced in a study of CD8 T cells in Susac syndrome. Roughly 0.45 to 1 ug RNA was reverse transcribed with random hexamers. TCRdb re-derived calls from the immunoSEQ multiplex PCR reads in MiXCR, one entry per CDR3 protein. The table lists under 200,000 distinct CDR3 sequences, approximately 94% of them singletons. Source material: CD4+ T cells from PBMCs. All receptors derive from a human donor with Susac syndrome.

The V call is TRBV11-2, the J call TRBJ2-3; 9 bases match TRBD2. This CDR3 contains 15 residues. Trimming took 6 bases from V and 4 from J; bases not matched to a gene: 8. The germline V gene has CDR1 SGHAT and CDR2 FQNNGV. This chain's CDR3 is CASSVRGGAADTQYF. The CDR3 region has the DNA TGTGCCAGCAGTGTACGCGGGGGGGCCGCAGATACGCAGTATTTT.

This clonotype was seen a single time. This chain connects TRBV6-5 to TRBJ1-2, with D tentatively TRBD1 (6 bases). Trimming took 4 bases from V and 3 from J, leaving 12 bases between them. CDR3 length equals 14 residues. The germline V gene has CDR1 MNHEY and CDR2 SVGAGI. CDR3 sequence (DNA): TGTGCCAGCAGTTCCAGGGGCGAGGACTATGGCTACACCTTC. Amino acid sequence: CASSSRGEDYGYTF.

V usage is TRBV30 and J usage is TRBJ2-1; D is unclear. Germline V gene lookup returns CDR1 GTSNPN and CDR2 SVGIG (reference sequence). The CDR3 extends over 13 amino acids. V was pared by 8 bases and J by 7 bases, with 18 bases between. CDR3 residues: CARAGSGTNEQFF. Here the CDR3 DNA reads TGTGCCCGAGCTGGTTCAGGTACAAATGAGCAGTTCTTC.

This sequence joins TRBV3-1 and TRBJ2-5; TRBD2 aligns across 7 bases. After removal of 3 bases from V and 2 bases from J, the junction contained 3 bases not matched to a gene. CDR1 is LGHDT, CDR2 YNNKEL, per germline (reference sequence). The CDR3 length is 14 residues. CDR3 bases: TGTGCCAGCAGCCAGCGGGGGAAGCAAGAGACCCAGTACTTC. Amino acid sequence: CASSQRGKQETQYF.

This chain uses TRBV5-1 with TRBJ1-5, with 8 bases identical to TRBD1. The CDR3 covers 15 residues. J was trimmed by 8 bases and V by 7 bases; bases with no gene match: 14. CDR1 and CDR2 (germline): SGHRS, YFSETQ. For the CDR3, the DNA is TGCGCCAGCGGGCCGACAGGGGAGCGGTATGAGCCCCAGCATTTT. Amino acid sequence: CASGPTGERYEPQHF.

The V gene is TRBV11-2, the J gene TRBJ2-3; tentative D call: TRBD1 (5 bases). The CDR3 loop spans 12 amino acids. Trimming took off 7 bases at V and 4 bases at J, with 9 bases between the two ends. Per the germline V gene, CDR1 is SGHAT and CDR2 is FQNNGV. CDR3 residues: CASTIGADTQYF. Here the CDR3 DNA reads TGTGCCAGCACCATAGGGGCAGATACGCAGTATTTT.

The V gene is TRBV2, the J gene TRBJ1-2, with no clear D. CDR3 size: 12 residues. Germline V gives CDR1 SNHLY, CDR2 FYNNEI. V lost 3 bases and J 4 bases, leaving 6 bases between the germline ends. The CDR3 protein is CASSDWFYGYTF. The CDR3 DNA reads TGTGCCAGCAGTGACTGGTTCTATGGCTACACCTTC.

The gene calls are TRBV7-2 and TRBJ2-7; D is ambiguous. In germline, CDR1 is SGHTA, CDR2 FQGNSA. V lost 5 bases, J lost 6 bases, and 23 bases lay in between. The CDR3 length is 16 residues. The CDR3 here is CASSQGIGQASSEQYF. For the CDR3, the DNA is TGTGCCAGCAGCCAAGGAATTGGCCAGGCCTCAAGCGAGCAGTACTTC.

V usage is TRBV20-1 and J usage is TRBJ2-1, with D possibly being TRBD2 (7 bases). Trimming pared 1 base from V and 7 bases from J, leaving 17 bases between. Germline lookup yields CDR1 DFQATT and CDR2 SNEGSKA (reference sequence). There are 15 residues in the CDR3. The CDR3 nucleotides read TGCAGTGCTAGAGTCCTTACGCGGGGGCCGAATGAGCAGTTCTTC. Protein product: CSARVLTRGPNEQFF.

The J gene is TRBJ2-3, the V gene TRBV7-8, with 11 bases matching TRBD2. The germline CDR1 and CDR2 sequences are SGHVS and FQNEAQ. The CDR3 extends over 17 amino acids. V dropped 0 bases and J dropped 4; count of bases not matched to a gene: 6. CDR3 protein: CASSLASGGAKADTQYF. In DNA, the CDR3 is TGTGCCAGCAGCTTAGCTAGCGGGGGGGCCAAGGCAGATACGCAGTATTTT.

This clonotype was counted only a few times. This rearrangement joins TRBV30 to TRBJ1-1; perhaps TRBD1 as D (5 bases). The CDR3 runs 13 residues. Germline V lookup: CDR1 GTSNPN, CDR2 SVGIG (reference sequence). V was pared by 2 bases and J by 6 bases, with 13 bases between. The CDR3 loop is CAWSRQGGSEAFF. CDR3 DNA sequence: TGTGCCTGGAGTCGGCAGGGAGGTTCTGAAGCTTTCTTT.

This sequence joins TRBV29-1 and TRBJ1-2, with D possibly being TRBD1 (6 bases). CDR1 is SQVTM, CDR2 ANQGSEA, per germline. The V end lost 4 bases, the J end lost 11 bases, and 17 bases lay between the germline ends. This CDR3 spans 12 amino acids. The CDR3 loop is CSVVVGARGYTF. CDR3 DNA sequence: TGCAGCGTTGTAGTGGGGGCGCGGGGTTACACCTTC.

This clonotype was recorded a few times. The rearrangement uses TRBV5-4 and TRBJ2-1; TRBD2 agrees at 11 bases. J was trimmed by 3 bases and V by 4 bases; bases with no gene match: 6. This CDR3 has 16 residues. Germline V lookup: CDR1 SGHNT, CDR2 YYREEE (reference sequence). The DNA of the CDR3 is TGTGCCAGCAGCCGTCGGCTAGCGGGGGGCTACAATGAGCAGTTCTTC. Its protein is CASSRRLAGGYNEQFF. Filled out from reference TRBV5-4 and TRBJ2-1, the complete variable domain reads ETGVTQSPTHLIKTRGQQVTLRCSSQSGHNTVSWYQQALGQGPQFIFQYYREEENGRGNFPPRFSGLQFPNYSSELNVNALELDDSALYLCASSRRLAGGYNEQFFGPGTRLTVL.

This chain links TRBV9 with TRBJ2-3, with a tentative D call TRBD2 (5 bases). Trimming removed 3 bases at V and 0 bases at J, with 14 bases between. CDR1 and CDR2 from the germline V gene are SGDLS and YYNGEE. CDR3 size: 16 residues. The CDR3 DNA is TGTGCCAGCAGCGCCTTGAGCGAGGGTAGCACAGATACGCAGTATTTT. Translated: CASSALSEGSTDTQYF.

This chain connects TRBV24-1 to TRBJ2-3, with 10 bases matching TRBD2. This CDR3 is built from 17 residues. V was pared by 3 bases and J by 4 bases, with 9 bases of the junction left unmatched. Germline lookup yields CDR1 KGHDR and CDR2 SFDVKD. This chain's CDR3 is CATSDLSGTSDPDTQYF. The CDR3, as DNA: TGTGCCACCAGTGATCTTTCCGGGACTAGCGACCCAGATACGCAGTATTTT.

V is TRBV10-3 and J is TRBJ1-1; TRBD1 matches at 11 bases. Trimming removed 5 bases from V and 4 bases from J; junction bases left unmatched: 6. The CDR3 has 15 amino acids. Per germline, CDR1 ENHRY and CDR2 SYGVKD. The chain's CDR3 is CAISSGTGGSTEAFF. Written as DNA, the CDR3 is TGTGCCATCAGTTCCGGGACAGGGGGATCCACTGAAGCTTTCTTT.

The rearrangement links TRBV20-1 to TRBJ2-3, with D perhaps TRBD2 (5 bases). The CDR3 spans 15 residues. The V end lost 0 bases, the J end lost 1 base, and 11 bases lay between the germline ends. Germline CDR1 DFQATT, CDR2 SNEGSKA (reference sequence). The CDR3 reads CSARDRWRGTDTQYF. DNA of the CDR3: TGCAGTGCTAGAGATCGTTGGCGGGGCACAGATACGCAGTATTTT.

This chain uses TRBV10-2 with TRBJ2-7; possible D gene TRBD1, 5 bases. CDR1 is WSHSY, CDR2 SAAADI, per germline. This CDR3 spans 12 amino acids. Deletions cut 6 bases from V and 0 bases from J, with 6 bases between. The CDR3, as DNA: TGCGCCAGCAGGGACACCTCCTACGAGCAGTACTTC. It is translated as CASRDTSYEQYF.

The chain couples TRBV5-6 to TRBJ2-3, with TRBD2 identical over 10 bases. CDR3 size: 18 residues. CDR1 and CDR2 from the germline V gene are SGHDT and YYEEEE. Germline trimming cut 2 bases from V and 0 bases from J; bases unmatched to any gene: 9. The CDR3 nucleotides are TGTGCCAGCAGCTTATGGACTAGCGGACTAACTAGCACAGATACGCAGTATTTT. It encodes CASSLWTSGLTSTDTQYF.

V gene TRBV5-6 combines with J gene TRBJ1-2; the D gene is possibly TRBD1 (5 bases). CDR3 length equals 14 residues. CDR1 and CDR2 (germline): SGHDT, YYEEEE. Trimming pared 2 bases from V and 4 bases from J, leaving 12 bases between. The CDR3 bases are TGTGCCAGCAGCTTCCGGGACCCAGGCTATGGCTACACCTTC. It yields the protein CASSFRDPGYGYTF.

V and J are TRBV6-5 and TRBJ1-6, with TRBD1 matching over 8 bases. CDR1 is MNHEY, CDR2 SVGAGI, per germline. The CDR3 length is 13 residues. With V trimmed by 6 bases and J by 7 bases, 2 bases remained unmatched. The CDR3 spells CASRTGANSPLHF. In DNA form, the CDR3 reads TGTGCCAGCAGGACAGGGGCCAATTCACCCCTCCACTTT.

This chain joins TRBV12-3 or TRBV12-4 and TRBJ2-4, with TRBD2 as a possible D gene (6 bases). The CDR3 runs to 13 residues. V was clipped by 6 bases and J by 3 bases, with 9 bases between them. Here the CDR3 DNA reads TGTGCCAGCAGGGGACTGGGCAAAAACATTCAGTACTTC. This sequence encodes CASRGLGKNIQYF.

V usage is TRBV7-2 and J usage is TRBJ2-5; 7 bases line up with TRBD1. The CDR3 has 15 residues. J was trimmed by 3 bases and V by 5 bases; bases with no gene match: 9. Germline CDR1 reads SGHTA; CDR2 reads FQGNSA. The CDR3 loop is CASSLDGTAKETQYF. DNA of the CDR3: TGTGCCAGCAGCCTAGACGGGACAGCCAAAGAGACCCAGTACTTC.